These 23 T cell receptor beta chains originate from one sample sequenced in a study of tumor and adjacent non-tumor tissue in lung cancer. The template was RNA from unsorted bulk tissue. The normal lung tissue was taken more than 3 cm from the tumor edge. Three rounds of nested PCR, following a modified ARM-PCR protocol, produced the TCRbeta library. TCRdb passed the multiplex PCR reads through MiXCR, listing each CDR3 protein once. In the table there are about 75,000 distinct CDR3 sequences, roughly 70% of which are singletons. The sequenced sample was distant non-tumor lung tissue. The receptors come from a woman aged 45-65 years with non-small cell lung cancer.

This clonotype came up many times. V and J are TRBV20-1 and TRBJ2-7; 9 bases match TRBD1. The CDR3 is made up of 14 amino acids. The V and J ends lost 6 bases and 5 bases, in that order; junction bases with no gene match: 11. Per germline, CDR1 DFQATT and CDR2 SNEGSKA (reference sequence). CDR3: CSAITGTGLDEQYF. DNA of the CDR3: TGCAGTGCAATAACCGGGACAGGGTTGGACGAGCAGTACTTC.

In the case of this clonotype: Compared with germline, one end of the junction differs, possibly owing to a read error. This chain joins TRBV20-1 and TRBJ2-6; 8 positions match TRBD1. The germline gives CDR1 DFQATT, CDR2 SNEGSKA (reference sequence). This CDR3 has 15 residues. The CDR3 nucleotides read TGTAGTGCTATCGACAGGGGATCCGGGGCCAACGTCCTGAGTTTC. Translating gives CSAIDRGSGANVLSF.

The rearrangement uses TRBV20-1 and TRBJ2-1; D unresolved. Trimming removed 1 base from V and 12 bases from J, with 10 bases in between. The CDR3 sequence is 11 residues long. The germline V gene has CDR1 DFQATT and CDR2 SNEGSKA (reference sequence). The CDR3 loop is CSARANAGQFF. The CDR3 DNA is TGCAGTGCTAGAGCGAACGCTGGGCAGTTCTTC.

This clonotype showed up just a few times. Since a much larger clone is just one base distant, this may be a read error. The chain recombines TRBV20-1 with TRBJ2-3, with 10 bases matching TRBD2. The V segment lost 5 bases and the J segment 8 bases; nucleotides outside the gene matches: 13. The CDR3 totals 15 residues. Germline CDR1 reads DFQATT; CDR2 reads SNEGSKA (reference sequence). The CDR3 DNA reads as TGCAGTGCTCGCCACACTAGCGGGATTGCAGGTACGCAGTATTTT. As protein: CSARHTSGIAGTQYF.

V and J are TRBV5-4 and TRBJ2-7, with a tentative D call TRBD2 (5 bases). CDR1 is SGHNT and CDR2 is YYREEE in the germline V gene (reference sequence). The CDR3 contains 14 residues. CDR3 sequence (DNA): TGTGTCGGCAGCTTGTCGGGATCGCAGTACGAGCAGTACTTC. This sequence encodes CVGSLSGSQYEQYF. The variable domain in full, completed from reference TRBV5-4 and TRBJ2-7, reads ETGVTQSPTHLIKTRGQQVTLRCSSQSGHNTVSWYQQALGQGPQFIFQYYREEENGRGNFPPRFSGLQFPNYSSELNVNALELDDSALYLCVGSLSGSQYEQYFGPGTRLTVT.

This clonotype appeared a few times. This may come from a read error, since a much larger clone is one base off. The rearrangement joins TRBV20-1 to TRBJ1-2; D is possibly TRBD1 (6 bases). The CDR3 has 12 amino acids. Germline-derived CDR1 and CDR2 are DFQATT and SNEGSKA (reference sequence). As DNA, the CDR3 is TGCAGGCGGTTACAGGGAGGCTATGGCTACACCTTC. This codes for CRRLQGGYGYTF.

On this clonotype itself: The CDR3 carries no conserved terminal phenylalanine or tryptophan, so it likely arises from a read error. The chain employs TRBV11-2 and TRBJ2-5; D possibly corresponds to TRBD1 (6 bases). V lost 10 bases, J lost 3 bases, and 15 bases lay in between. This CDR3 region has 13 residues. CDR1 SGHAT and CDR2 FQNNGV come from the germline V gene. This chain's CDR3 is CANRVGAKETQYY. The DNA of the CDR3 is TGTGCCAACAGGGTCGGGGCTAAAGAGACCCAGTACTAC.

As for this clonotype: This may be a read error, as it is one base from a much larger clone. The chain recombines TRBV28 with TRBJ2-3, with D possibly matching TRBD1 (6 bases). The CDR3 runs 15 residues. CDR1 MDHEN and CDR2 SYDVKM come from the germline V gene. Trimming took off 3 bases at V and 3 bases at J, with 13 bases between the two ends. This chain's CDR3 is CASSFFGQRTDTQYF. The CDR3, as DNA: TGTGCCAGCAGTTTCTTCGGACAGAGGACAGATACGCAGTATTTT.

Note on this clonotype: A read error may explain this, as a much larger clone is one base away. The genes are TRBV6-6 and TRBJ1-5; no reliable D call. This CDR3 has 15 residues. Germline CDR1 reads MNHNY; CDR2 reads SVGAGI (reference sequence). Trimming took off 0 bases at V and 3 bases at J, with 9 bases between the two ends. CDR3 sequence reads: CASSYSVGINQPQHF. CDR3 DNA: TGTGCCAGCAGTTACTCTGTAGGGATCAATCAGCCCCAGCATTTT.

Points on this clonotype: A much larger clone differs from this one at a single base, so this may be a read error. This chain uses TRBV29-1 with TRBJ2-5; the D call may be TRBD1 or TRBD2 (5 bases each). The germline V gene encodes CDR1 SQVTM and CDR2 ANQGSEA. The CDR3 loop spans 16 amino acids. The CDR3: CSVGVRDLRGEETHYF. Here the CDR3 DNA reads TGCAGCGTTGGGGTCAGGGACCTAAGGGGCGAAGAGACCCATTACTTC.

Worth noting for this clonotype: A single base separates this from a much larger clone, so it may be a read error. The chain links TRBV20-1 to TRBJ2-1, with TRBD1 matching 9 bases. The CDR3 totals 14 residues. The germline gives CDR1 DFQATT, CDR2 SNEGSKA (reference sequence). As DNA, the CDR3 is TGCAGTGCTACCGGGACAGGGAATTTTCATGAGCGGTTCTTC. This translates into CSATGTGNFHERFF.

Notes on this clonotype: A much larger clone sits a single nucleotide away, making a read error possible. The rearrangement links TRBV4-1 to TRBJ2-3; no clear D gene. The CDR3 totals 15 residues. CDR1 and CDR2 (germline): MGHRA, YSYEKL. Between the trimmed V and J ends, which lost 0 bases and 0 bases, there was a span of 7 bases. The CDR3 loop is CASSQDRRSTDTQYF. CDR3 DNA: TGCGCCAGCAGCCAAGACAGGCGGAGCACAGATACGCAGTATTTT.

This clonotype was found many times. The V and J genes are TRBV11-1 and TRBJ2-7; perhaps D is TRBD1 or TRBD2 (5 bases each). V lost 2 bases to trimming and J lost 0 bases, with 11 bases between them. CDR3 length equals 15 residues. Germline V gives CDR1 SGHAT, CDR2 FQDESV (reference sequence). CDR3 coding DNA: TGTGCCAGCAGCTTATACGGGACCGCCTCCTACGAGCAGTACTTC. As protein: CASSLYGTASYEQYF.

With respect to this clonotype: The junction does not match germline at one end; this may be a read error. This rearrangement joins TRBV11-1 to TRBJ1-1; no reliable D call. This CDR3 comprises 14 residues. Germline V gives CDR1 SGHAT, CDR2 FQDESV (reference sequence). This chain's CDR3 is CVSSSKESITEAFF. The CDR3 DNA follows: TGTGTCAGCAGCTCGAAGGAGTCGATCACTGAAGCTTTCTTT.

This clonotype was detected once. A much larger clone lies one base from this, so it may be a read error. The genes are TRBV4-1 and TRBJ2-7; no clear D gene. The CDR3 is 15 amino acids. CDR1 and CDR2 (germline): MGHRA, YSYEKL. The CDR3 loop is CVSSQDFDSPTSQYF. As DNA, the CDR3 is TGCGTCAGCAGCCAAGATTTTGACTCACCTACGAGCCAGTACTTC.

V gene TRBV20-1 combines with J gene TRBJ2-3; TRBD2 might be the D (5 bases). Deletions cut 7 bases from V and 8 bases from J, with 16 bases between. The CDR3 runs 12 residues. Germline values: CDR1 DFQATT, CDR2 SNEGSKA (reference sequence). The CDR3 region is CSVEGSKGTQYF. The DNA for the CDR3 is TGCAGTGTAGAGGGAAGTAAAGGTACGCAGTATTTT.

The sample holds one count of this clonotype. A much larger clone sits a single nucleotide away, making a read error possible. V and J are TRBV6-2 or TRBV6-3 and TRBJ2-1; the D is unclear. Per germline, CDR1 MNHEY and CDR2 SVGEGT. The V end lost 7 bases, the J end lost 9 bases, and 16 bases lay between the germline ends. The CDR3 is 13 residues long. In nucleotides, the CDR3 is TGTGCCAGCAATTATGGGCGGCCAAGTGAGCAGTTCTTC. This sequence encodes CASNYGRPSEQFF.

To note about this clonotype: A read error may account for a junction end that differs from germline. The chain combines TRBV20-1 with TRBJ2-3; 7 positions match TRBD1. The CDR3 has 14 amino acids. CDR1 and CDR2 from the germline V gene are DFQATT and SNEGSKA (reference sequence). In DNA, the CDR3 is TGTAGTGCTACTACCCGGGACAGCCAAGATACGCAGTATTTT. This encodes CSATTRDSQDTQYF.

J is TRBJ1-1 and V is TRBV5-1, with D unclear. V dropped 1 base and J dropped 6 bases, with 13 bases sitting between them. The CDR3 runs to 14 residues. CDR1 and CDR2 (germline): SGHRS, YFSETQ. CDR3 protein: CASSLTSQPAEAFF. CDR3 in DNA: TGCGCCAGCAGCTTGACTTCGCAACCGGCTGAAGCTTTCTTT.

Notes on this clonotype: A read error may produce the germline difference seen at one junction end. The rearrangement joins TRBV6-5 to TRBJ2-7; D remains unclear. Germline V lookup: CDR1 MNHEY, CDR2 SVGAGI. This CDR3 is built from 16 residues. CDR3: CANSYSKDPFTYEQYF. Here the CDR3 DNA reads TGTGCCAACAGTTACTCTAAGGATCCCTTTACCTACGAGCAGTACTTC.

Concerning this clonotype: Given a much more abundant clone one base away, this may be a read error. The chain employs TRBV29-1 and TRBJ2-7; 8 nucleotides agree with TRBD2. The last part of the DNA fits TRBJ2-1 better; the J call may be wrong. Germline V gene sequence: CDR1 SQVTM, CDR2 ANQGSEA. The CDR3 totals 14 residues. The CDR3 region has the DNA TGCAGCGTTGTATTGGCGGGAGGTTCCTACGAGCAGTTCTTC. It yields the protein CSVVLAGGSYEQFF.

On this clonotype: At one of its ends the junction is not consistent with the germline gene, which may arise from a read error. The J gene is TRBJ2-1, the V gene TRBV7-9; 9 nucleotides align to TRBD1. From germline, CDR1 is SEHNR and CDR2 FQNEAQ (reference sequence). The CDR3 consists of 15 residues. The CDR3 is CAISLVGQGTNKQFF. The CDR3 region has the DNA TGTGCCATCAGCTTAGTAGGACAGGGGACCAATAAGCAGTTCTTC.

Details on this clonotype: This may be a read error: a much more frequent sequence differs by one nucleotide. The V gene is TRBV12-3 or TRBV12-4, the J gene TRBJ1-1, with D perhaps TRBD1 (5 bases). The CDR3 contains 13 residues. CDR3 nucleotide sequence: TGTGCCAGCAGTGCCGACAGCCCACTTGAAACTTTCTTT. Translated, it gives CASSADSPLETFF.